This entry describes one TCR beta chain. This record belongs to a study of T cells in Graves' hyperthyroidism and ophthalmopathy. There were TCR beta CDR3 regions amplified from RNA transcripts. HTBI primers were the set used in a first-round RT-PCR of the TCR CDR3. TCRdb passed the multiplex PCR reads through MiXCR, listing each CDR3 protein once. This repertoire shows more than 450,000 distinct CDR3 sequences, about 14% found once; its top ten account for approximately 14%. The sequenced sample was blood. The clonotype was recovered from a woman between 40 and 55 years old with Graves' hyperthyroidism.

CDR3 coding DNA: TGTGCCAGCTCACCCCCGTCGGGACAGGGGCGAGGCGAGCAGTACTTC. The encoded protein is CASSPPSGQGRGEQYF. The rearrangement links TRBV18 to TRBJ2-7, with 10 bases aligning to TRBD1. With 3 bases clipped from V and 6 bases from J, the junction kept 11 bases outside the gene matches. Germline-derived CDR1 and CDR2 are KGHSH and LQKENI. The CDR3 sequence is 16 residues long.